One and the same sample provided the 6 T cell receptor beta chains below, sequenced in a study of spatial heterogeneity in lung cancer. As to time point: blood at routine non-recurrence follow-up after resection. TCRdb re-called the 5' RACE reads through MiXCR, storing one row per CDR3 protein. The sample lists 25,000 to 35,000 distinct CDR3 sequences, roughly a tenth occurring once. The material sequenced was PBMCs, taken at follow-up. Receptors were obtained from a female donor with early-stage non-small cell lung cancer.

CDR3 loop: CASSLVAASGGETQYF. Here the CDR3 DNA reads TGTGCCAGCAGCTTGGTAGCCGCTAGCGGGGGCGAGACCCAGTACTTC. The chain uses TRBV7-2 and TRBJ2-5; 10 bases match TRBD2. The V and J ends lost 3 bases and 5 bases, in that order; junction bases with no gene match: 9. This CDR3 is 16 amino acids long. Germline V CDR1 and CDR2: SGHTA, FQGNSA.

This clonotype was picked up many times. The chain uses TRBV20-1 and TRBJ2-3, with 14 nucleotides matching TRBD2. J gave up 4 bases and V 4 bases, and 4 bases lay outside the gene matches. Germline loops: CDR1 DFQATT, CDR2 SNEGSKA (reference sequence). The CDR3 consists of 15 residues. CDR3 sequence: CSAMGLAGAPDTQYF. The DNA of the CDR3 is TGCAGTGCTATGGGACTAGCGGGGGCACCAGATACGCAGTATTTT.

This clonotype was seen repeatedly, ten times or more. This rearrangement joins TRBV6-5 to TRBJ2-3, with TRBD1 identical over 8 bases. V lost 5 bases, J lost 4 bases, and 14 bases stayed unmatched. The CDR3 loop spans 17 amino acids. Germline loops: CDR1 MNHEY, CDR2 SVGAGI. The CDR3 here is CASSETTTGVDADTQYF. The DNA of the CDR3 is TGTGCCAGCAGTGAAACCACGACAGGGGTGGACGCAGATACGCAGTATTTT.

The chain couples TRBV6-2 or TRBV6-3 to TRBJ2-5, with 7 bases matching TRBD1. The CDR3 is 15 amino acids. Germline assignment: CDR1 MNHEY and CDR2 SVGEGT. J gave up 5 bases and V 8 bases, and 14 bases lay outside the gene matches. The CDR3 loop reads CASSPGQVQEETQYF. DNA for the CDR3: TGTGCCAGCTCGCCCGGACAGGTTCAAGAGGAGACCCAGTACTTC.

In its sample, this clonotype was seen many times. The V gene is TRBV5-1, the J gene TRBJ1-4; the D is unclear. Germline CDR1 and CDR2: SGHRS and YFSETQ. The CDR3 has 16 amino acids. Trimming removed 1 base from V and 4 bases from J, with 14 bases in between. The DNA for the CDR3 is TGCGCCAGCAGCTTGTCCCCGGGCCTCAATAATGAAAAACTGTTTTTT. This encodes CASSLSPGLNNEKLFF.

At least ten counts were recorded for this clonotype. The CDR3 here is CASSVTGTSTDTQYF. As DNA, the CDR3 is TGTGCCAGCAGCGTAACCGGGACTAGCACAGATACGCAGTATTTT. V and J are TRBV7-2 and TRBJ2-3; D is perhaps TRBD2 (6 bases). In germline, CDR1 is SGHTA, CDR2 FQGNSA. The CDR3 covers 15 residues. V lost 5 bases, J lost 0 bases, and 12 bases lay in between.